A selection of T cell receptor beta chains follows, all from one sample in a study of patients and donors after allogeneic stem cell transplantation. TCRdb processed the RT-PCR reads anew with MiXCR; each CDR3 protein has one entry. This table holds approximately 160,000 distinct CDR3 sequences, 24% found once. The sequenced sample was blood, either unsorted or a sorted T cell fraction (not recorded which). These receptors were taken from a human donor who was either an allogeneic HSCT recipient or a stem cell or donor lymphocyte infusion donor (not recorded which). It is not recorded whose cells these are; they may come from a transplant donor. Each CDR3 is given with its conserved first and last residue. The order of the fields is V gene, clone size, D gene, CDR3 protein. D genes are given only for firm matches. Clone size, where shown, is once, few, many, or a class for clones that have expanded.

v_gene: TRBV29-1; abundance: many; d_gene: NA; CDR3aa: CSVTGTVNTEAFF
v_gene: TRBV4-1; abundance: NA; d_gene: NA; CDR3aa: CASSQDSRASNQPQHF
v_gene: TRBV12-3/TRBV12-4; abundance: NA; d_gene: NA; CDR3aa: CASSFGGEQFF
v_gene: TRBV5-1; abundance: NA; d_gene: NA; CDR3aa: CATKERALGETQYF
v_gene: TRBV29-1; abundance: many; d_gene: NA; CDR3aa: CSVEDYWVANTEAFF
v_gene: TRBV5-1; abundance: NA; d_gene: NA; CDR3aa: CASYQGAGQPQHF
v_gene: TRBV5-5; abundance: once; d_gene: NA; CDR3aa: CASSLNRATDTQYF
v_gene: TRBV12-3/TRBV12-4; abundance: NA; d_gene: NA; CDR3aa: CASSYTGATEAFF
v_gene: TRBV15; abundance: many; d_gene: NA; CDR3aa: CATTFQGASYGYTF
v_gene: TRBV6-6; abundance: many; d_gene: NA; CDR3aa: CASSFQYSNQPQHF
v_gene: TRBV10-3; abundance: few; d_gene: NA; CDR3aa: CAIIASSAYEQYF
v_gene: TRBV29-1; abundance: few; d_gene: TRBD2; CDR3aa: CSVPGLAGAGEQFF
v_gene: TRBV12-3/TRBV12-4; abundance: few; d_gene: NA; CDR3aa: CASIGSSSYNEQFF
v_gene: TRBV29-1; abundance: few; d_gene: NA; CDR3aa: CSVLTVLSSYEQYF
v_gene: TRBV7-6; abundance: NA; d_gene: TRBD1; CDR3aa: CASSLGQGRYNEQFF
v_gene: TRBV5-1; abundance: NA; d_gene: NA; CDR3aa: CASSIKDRNNSPLHF
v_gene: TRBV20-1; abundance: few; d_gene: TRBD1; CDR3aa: CSAPRQGIGEQYF
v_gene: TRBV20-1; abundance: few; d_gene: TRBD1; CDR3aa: CSAGRTGSGNTIYF
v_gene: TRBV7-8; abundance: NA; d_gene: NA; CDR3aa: CASSTVGEDQETQYF
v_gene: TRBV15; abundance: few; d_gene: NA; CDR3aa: CATTSGQNYGYTF
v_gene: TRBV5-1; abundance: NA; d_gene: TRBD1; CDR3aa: CASSSTGTGASATYNEQFF
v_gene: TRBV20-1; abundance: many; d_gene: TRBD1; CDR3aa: CSVRGQGDSNQPQHF
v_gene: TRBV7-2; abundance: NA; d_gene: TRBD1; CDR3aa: CASSPGQGSDTQYF
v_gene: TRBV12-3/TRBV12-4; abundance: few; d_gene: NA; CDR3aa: CASAQWWETQYF
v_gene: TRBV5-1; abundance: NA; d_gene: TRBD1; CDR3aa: CASSQGQGGDTQYF
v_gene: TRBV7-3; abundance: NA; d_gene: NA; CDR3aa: CASSPGSHRNTEAFF
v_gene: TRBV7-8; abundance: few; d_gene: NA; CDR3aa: CASQQGVDTEAFF
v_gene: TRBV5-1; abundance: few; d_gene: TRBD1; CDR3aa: CASSPQPGQGLTGELFF
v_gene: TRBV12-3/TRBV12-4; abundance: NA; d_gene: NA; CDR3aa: CATGDDSGANVLTF
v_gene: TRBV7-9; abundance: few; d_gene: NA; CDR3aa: CASSLSSLPDTQYF
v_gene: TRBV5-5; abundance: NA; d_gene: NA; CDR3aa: CASSIDSNSPLHF
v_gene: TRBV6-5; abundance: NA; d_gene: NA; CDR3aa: CATQGGRGFSTDTQYF
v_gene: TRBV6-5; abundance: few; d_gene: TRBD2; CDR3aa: CASTLTSGVYNEQFF
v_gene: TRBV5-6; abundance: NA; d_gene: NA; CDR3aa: CASSAPSRSSYNEQFF
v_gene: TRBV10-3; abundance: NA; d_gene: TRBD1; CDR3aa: CAISVAGTGVPGELFF
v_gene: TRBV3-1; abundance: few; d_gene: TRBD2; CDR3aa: CASSQERGRGLARTGELFF
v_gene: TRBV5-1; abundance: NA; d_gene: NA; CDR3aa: CASSLVSGYEQYF
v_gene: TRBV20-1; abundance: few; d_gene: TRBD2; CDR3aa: CSASFLAGGYNEQFF
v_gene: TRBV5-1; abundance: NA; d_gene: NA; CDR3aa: CASSLSSVALRDYGYTF
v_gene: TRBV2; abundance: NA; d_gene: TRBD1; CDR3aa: CASSQGVADTQYF
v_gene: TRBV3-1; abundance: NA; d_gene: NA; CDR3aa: CASSQDGSSNQPQHF
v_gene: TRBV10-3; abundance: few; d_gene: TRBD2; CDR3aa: CAISESAGRTDTQYF
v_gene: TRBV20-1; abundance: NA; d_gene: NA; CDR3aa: CSARESLGTEAFF
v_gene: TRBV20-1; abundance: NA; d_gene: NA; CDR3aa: CSARADSFNEQFF
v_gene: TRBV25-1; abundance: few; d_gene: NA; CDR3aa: CASSESWHPRNTIYF
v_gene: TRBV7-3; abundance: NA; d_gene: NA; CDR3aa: CASSSTPRGNEQFF
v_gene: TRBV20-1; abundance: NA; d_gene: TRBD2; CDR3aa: CSALIAGSYNEQFF
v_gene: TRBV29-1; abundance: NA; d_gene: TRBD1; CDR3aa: CSVEEQGAVTEAFF
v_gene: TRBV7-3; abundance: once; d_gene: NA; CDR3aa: CASSSDPYKETQYF
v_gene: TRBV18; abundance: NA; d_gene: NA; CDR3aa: CASSLEGFDYGYTF
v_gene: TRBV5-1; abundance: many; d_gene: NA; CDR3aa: CASSIKGPRGHQPQHF
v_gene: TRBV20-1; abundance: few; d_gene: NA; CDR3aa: CSARDGRGQFF
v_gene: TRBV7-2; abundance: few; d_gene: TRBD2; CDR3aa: CASSLVTSGRAVAKNIQYF